The rows below give T cell receptor beta chains drawn from one sample of a study of blood T cell repertoires in COVID-19. The assay was immunoSEQ multiplex PCR, and TCRdb's table has in-frame clones only and misses some. Of approximately 290,000 clones listed, about 89% are singletons. What was sequenced was peripheral blood. The source of these receptors is a man aged 25-40 years with acute or convalescent COVID-19. Each CDR3 is given with its conserved first and last residue. Each record gives: V gene, clone size, J gene, D gene, CDR3 protein, CDR3 DNA. The D gene is left open where the match is weak. Clone size, where shown, is once, few, many, or a class for clones that have expanded.

TRBV7-2	.	TRBJ2-3	TRBD2	CASSSGGLAGGYSTDTQYF	TGTGCCAGCAGCTCCGGGGGACTAGCGGGGGGCTATAGCACAGATACGCAGTATTTT
TRBV19	few	TRBJ2-2	TRBD1	CASSRDSNTGELFF	TGTGCCAGTAGCCGGGACAGCAACACCGGGGAGCTGTTTTTT
TRBV6-1	.	TRBJ1-2	TRBD1	CASSEARGQYGYTF	TGTGCCAGCAGTGAAGCTAGGGGACAGTATGGCTACACCTTC
TRBV6-5	.	TRBJ1-6	.	CASQTDKYNSPLHF	TGTGCCAGCCAGACAGATAAATATAATTCACCCCTCCACTTT
TRBV10-1	once	TRBJ2-1	TRBD2	CASSMGLAENNEQFF	TGCGCCAGCAGCATGGGTCTAGCGGAGAACAATGAGCAGTTCTTC
TRBV5-1	.	TRBJ2-7	.	CASSLPGVEEQYF	TGCGCCAGCAGCTTGCCAGGGGTGGAGGAGCAGTACTTC
TRBV2	once	TRBJ2-2	.	CASTNRGLRTGELFF	TGTGCCAGCACGAACAGAGGACTACGCACCGGGGAGCTGTTTTTT
TRBV7-3	once	TRBJ2-1	TRBD2	CASSWGLAGEEQFF	TGTGCCAGCAGCTGGGGACTAGCGGGAGAGGAGCAGTTCTTC
TRBV10-3	.	TRBJ2-7	TRBD2	CAIRKASGPLGEQYF	TGTGCCATCAGAAAGGCTAGCGGGCCTCTAGGCGAGCAGTACTTC
TRBV9	.	TRBJ2-1	.	CASSPNYPHEQFF	TGTGCCAGCAGCCCGAACTACCCCCATGAGCAGTTCTTC
TRBV14	.	TRBJ2-7	.	CASSQEWGSHGEQYF	TGTGCCAGCAGCCAAGAATGGGGCTCCCACGGCGAGCAGTACTTC
TRBV6-2/TRBV6-3	.	TRBJ2-7	.	CASSYDGGRSSYEQYF	TGTGCCAGCAGTTACGATGGAGGCAGGAGCTCCTACGAGCAGTACTTC
TRBV5-6	once	TRBJ2-3	.	CASSLPPVSTQYF	TGTGCCAGCAGCTTGCCCCCAGTTTCTACGCAGTATTTT
TRBV6-6	.	TRBJ2-7	.	CATIDYSYEQYF	TGTGCCACGATAGACTACTCCTACGAGCAGTACTTC
TRBV6-5	few	TRBJ2-1	TRBD2	CASETPGGNEQFF	TGTGCCAGCGAGACCCCCGGGGGGAATGAGCAGTTCTTC
TRBV19	.	TRBJ1-5	.	CASSTRTGRHNQPQHF	TGTGCCAGTAGTACACGGACGGGAAGACACAATCAGCCCCAGCATTTT
TRBV6-5	.	TRBJ2-7	TRBD2	CASSPPGGQYF	TGTGCCAGCAGTCCGCCGGGGGGGCAGTACTTC
TRBV3-1/TRBV3-2	.	TRBJ2-6	.	CASSQDHFTQGDFSGANVLTF	TGTGCCAGCAGCCAAGACCACTTTACGCAGGGGGACTTCTCTGGGGCCAACGTCCTGACTTTC
TRBV19	.	TRBJ1-4	.	CASVGLSEKLFF	TGTGCCAGCGTTGGACTGAGCGAAAAACTGTTTTTT
TRBV19	.	TRBJ2-1	TRBD2	CASSLAGGKEFF	TGTGCCAGTAGTCTAGCGGGAGGGAAGGAGTTCTTC
TRBV2	.	TRBJ2-2	.	CASSDTTGNTGELFF	TGTGCCAGCAGTGATACAACAGGAAACACCGGGGAGCTGTTTTTT
TRBV28	.	TRBJ2-5	.	CASSLKVEGQYF	TGTGCCAGCAGTTTAAAGGTGGAGGGCCAGTACTTC
TRBV10-1	.	TRBJ2-7	TRBD2	CASSESSGRVRDEQYF	TGCGCCAGCAGTGAGTCTAGCGGGAGGGTACGGGACGAGCAGTACTTC
TRBV6-4	.	TRBJ2-6	.	CASRAPLIRGANVLTF	TGTGCCAGCAGGGCCCCTCTGATACGTGGGGCCAACGTCCTGACTTTC
TRBV15	once	TRBJ1-3	.	CATSRDSVVGRSHGNTIYF	TGTGCCACCAGCAGAGATAGTGTGGTTGGCAGGTCGCATGGAAACACCATATATTTT
TRBV6-4	.	TRBJ2-1	.	CASSGRPGGSYNEQFF	TGTGCCAGCAGTGGTCGTCCCGGGGGCTCCTACAATGAGCAGTTCTTC
TRBV11-2	.	TRBJ2-7	TRBD2	CASSFGMQRTSGRPSGQYF	TGTGCCAGCAGCTTCGGTATGCAGCGGACTAGCGGGAGGCCCAGCGGGCAGTACTTC
TRBV6-5	.	TRBJ1-5	.	CASSISASVNQPQHF	TGTGCCAGCAGTATCTCAGCCAGCGTCAATCAGCCCCAGCATTTT
TRBV28	.	TRBJ1-5	.	CASSLAGAFNQPQHF	TGTGCCAGCAGTTTGGCAGGGGCCTTCAATCAGCCCCAGCATTTT
TRBV7-8	.	TRBJ2-7	.	CASSLTRTESFFEQYF	TGTGCCAGCAGCTTAACTAGGACAGAATCCTTTTTCGAGCAGTACTTC
TRBV28	.	TRBJ1-2	.	CASSLTQAFANYGYTF	TGTGCCAGCAGTTTAACTCAGGCGTTTGCTAACTATGGCTACACCTTC
TRBV18	.	TRBJ1-1	.	CASSPPSLYTEAFF	TGTGCCAGCTCACCGCCAAGCCTCTACACTGAAGCTTTCTTT
TRBV27	.	TRBJ2-1	.	CASSLAGATYNEQFF	TGTGCCAGCAGTTTAGCGGGGGCCACCTACAATGAGCAGTTCTTC
TRBV7-9	.	TRBJ2-5	.	CASSSGTDRQETQYF	TGTGCCAGCAGCTCCGGGACGGACAGACAAGAGACCCAGTACTTC
TRBV21-1	once	TRBJ1-1	.	CASSKDTDLNTEAFF	TGTGCCAGCAGCAAAGATACAGACCTGAACACTGAAGCTTTCTTT
TRBV5-1	.	TRBJ2-1	.	CASRILEVRRGPNNEQFF	TGCGCCAGCAGGATCCTAGAGGTGAGGCGGGGGCCTAACAATGAGCAGTTCTTC
TRBV30	.	TRBJ1-5	.	CAWRGQPNQPQHF	TGTGCCTGGAGAGGACAGCCTAATCAGCCCCAGCATTTT
TRBV27	.	TRBJ2-1	.	CASSFSNTGQFF	TGTGCCAGCAGTTTCTCCAATACTGGGCAGTTCTTC
TRBV12-3/TRBV12-4	few	TRBJ1-3	TRBD1	CASKGGRTIYF	TGTGCCAGCAAAGGGGGCAGAACCATATATTTT
TRBV6-5	.	TRBJ2-5	TRBD2	CASSYGLAGVRETQYF	TGTGCCAGCAGCTACGGACTAGCGGGAGTTCGTGAGACCCAGTACTTC
TRBV4-2	few	TRBJ1-5	.	CASSQDNSNQPQHF	TGTGCCAGCAGCCAAGATAATAGCAATCAGCCCCAGCATTTT
TRBV7-3	once	TRBJ2-3	TRBD2	CASSPKGPGGPTDTQYF	TGTGCCAGCAGCCCGAAGGGACCGGGAGGGCCGACAGATACGCAGTATTTT
TRBV21-1	.	TRBJ2-2	.	CASRVWTTNTGELFF	TGTGCCAGCAGAGTCTGGACAACGAACACCGGGGAGCTGTTTTTT
TRBV7-9	.	TRBJ1-2	TRBD1	CASSSDRVNYGYTF	TGTGCCAGCAGCTCGGACAGGGTAAACTATGGCTACACCTTC
TRBV2	.	TRBJ1-1	TRBD1	CASSQGTGSEAFF	TGTGCCAGCAGTCAAGGGACAGGTAGTGAAGCTTTCTTT
TRBV28	.	TRBJ1-2	TRBD1	CASGSVGQGNYGYTF	TGTGCCAGCGGTTCCGTAGGACAGGGAAACTATGGCTACACCTTC
TRBV9	.	TRBJ2-1	TRBD2	CASSVSGGAGEINEQFF	TGTGCCAGCAGCGTAAGTGGCGGAGCGGGGGAAATTAATGAGCAGTTCTTC
TRBV10-1	.	TRBJ2-5	TRBD2	CASSHGLAGEGETQYF	TGCGCCAGCAGCCACGGACTAGCGGGAGAAGGAGAGACCCAGTACTTC
TRBV15	.	TRBJ2-1	TRBD2	CATSSRTSGPYNEQFF	TGTGCCACCAGCAGCCGGACTAGCGGACCCTACAATGAGCAGTTCTTC
TRBV3-1/TRBV3-2	.	TRBJ2-7	.	CASSQDYGVGNYEQYF	TGTGCCAGCAGCCAAGATTACGGTGTCGGTAACTACGAGCAGTACTTC
TRBV6-1	.	TRBJ2-5	TRBD2	CASSDLAGERKTQYF	TGTGCCAGCAGTGACCTAGCGGGAGAGAGGAAGACCCAGTACTTC
TRBV7-9	once	TRBJ2-1	.	CASSQLAGFYNEQFF	TGTGCCAGCAGCCAACTAGCTGGGTTCTACAATGAGCAGTTCTTC
TRBV7-2	.	TRBJ1-2	.	CASSSYGGRDYGYTF	TGTGCCAGCAGCTCGTACGGGGGGCGCGACTATGGCTACACCTTC